Listed below are T cell receptor beta chains from one sample, sequenced in a study of control samples from healthy donors and cancer patients. This table comes from immunoSEQ multiplex PCR, and its TCRdb copy is limited to in-frame clones, with some not included. The sample consists of 95,000 to 130,000 clones, 85% to 95% of them appearing once. Sequenced: blood. Every receptor here comes from a man aged 25-45 years in good health. CDR3s include the opening cysteine and the closing phenylalanine or tryptophan. Clone size, where shown, is once, few, many, or a class for clones that have expanded.

abundance	j_gene	v_gene	CDR3aa
.	TRBJ2-1	TRBV27	CASSSTQRGGTYNEQFF
.	TRBJ1-4	TRBV28	CASSTRDRGNWLGNEKLFF
.	TRBJ1-5	TRBV9	CASSATGNYRPQHF
.	TRBJ2-5	TRBV5-1	CASSFGIAGLETQYF
.	TRBJ2-3	TRBV7-9	CASSYRTGGGDTQYF
.	TRBJ2-2	TRBV24-1	CATSDTFGTGELFF
.	TRBJ2-1	TRBV5-1	CASSFTSGLGNEQFF
.	TRBJ2-5	TRBV6-5	CASRGTPTAETQYF
.	TRBJ1-1	TRBV27	CASTPQGRGRTEAFF
once	TRBJ2-1	TRBV18	CASSPPSANEQFF
.	TRBJ2-6	TRBV7-7	CASSPGANVLTF
.	TRBJ2-7	TRBV11-2	CASSLGSYEQYF
.	TRBJ1-2	TRBV6-5	CASRDTSNYGYTF
.	TRBJ1-1	TRBV6-1	CASSEGPQGYTEAFF
.	TRBJ2-1	TRBV27	CASSFLGNEQFF
.	TRBJ2-5	TRBV14	CASSLLGETQYF
.	TRBJ1-4	TRBV19	CASSMAQGATNEKLFF
.	TRBJ2-5	TRBV27	CASTGRLATGGETQYF
.	TRBJ1-2	TRBV9	CASSVGGGDYGYTF
.	TRBJ1-5	TRBV10-3	CAMSGGGGNQPQHF
.	TRBJ2-5	TRBV19	CASSPRDRGQTQYF
.	TRBJ2-2	TRBV11-2	CASSLGQQTGELFF
once	TRBJ2-2	TRBV2	CASSADRGSTGELFF
.	TRBJ2-3	TRBV9	CASSVGPGTSTDTQYF
.	TRBJ1-1	TRBV29-1	CSVEVWAEEAFF